These T cell receptor beta chains were read from a single sample in a study of CD8+CD57+ T cells in acquired aplastic anemia. TCRdb re-called the reads through MiXCR, storing one row per CDR3 protein. Here the sample spans 150,000 to 200,000 distinct CDR3 sequences, less than 65% being singletons. Material: sorted CD4+, CD8+, or CD8+CD57+ T cells (not recorded which) from PBMCs. The receptors were gathered from a human donor with severe aplastic anemia or a healthy control (not recorded which). CDR3s leave out the opening cysteine and the closing phenylalanine or tryptophan. Each record gives: J gene, V gene, CDR3 protein.

>TRBJ2-1|TRBV10-3
AMSLQGYEQF
>TRBJ1-5|TRBV7-9
ASSDDRGNQPQH
>TRBJ2-2|TRBV20-1
SAKLYTGELF
>TRBJ2-7|TRBV29-1
SYQPGQGTYEQY
>TRBJ2-5|TRBV10-3
AISESGVLGETQY
>TRBJ1-1|TRBV29-1
SVGAEMNTEAF
>TRBJ2-7|TRBV9
ASSPAGGYYEQY
>TRBJ2-1|TRBV6-2/TRBV6-3
ASSPHRDSPTHWEQF
>TRBJ1-5|TRBV29-1
SVAGGKEGQPQH
>TRBJ1-1|TRBV7-9
ASSHLGQSMNTEAS
>TRBJ1-2|TRBV5-1
ASSLDSSLGYT
>TRBJ1-4|TRBV7-3
ASSLNPAGTDLNEKLF
>TRBJ2-2|TRBV20-1
SASPGQGTGELF
>TRBJ1-1|TRBV12-3/TRBV12-4
ASGRLGPGSF
>TRBJ2-7|TRBV5-8
ASSLVGTEAEQY
>TRBJ2-2|TRBV15
ATKGDPNTGELF
>TRBJ2-3|TRBV24-1
ATSDSSLFNTDTQY
>TRBJ1-6|TRBV5-1
ASSARTGGDSPLH
>TRBJ2-3|TRBV15
ATSSSDSGGADTQY
>TRBJ2-7|TRBV10-3
AIAGTGDYEQY
>TRBJ2-7|TRBV29-1
SVPEVVQGAYEQY
>TRBJ2-7|TRBV10-2
ASSLTGRNEQY
>TRBJ2-3|TRBV5-1
ASSLEQSTDTQY
>TRBJ2-1|TRBV19
ASSEGQGGYNEQF
>TRBJ2-2|TRBV27
ASSFQGIGELF
>TRBJ2-1|TRBV5-1
ASSSAGEQF
>TRBJ1-5|TRBV5-5
ASSLGSGGSNQPQH
>TRBJ2-5|TRBV19
ATPTGTGGQTQY
>TRBJ2-2|TRBV24-1
ASSPKDSPNTGELF
>TRBJ1-2|TRBV6-5
ASSYAEGRPWGYT
>TRBJ2-1|TRBV10-2
ASSGVYEQF
>TRBJ1-3|TRBV20-1
SAEPGTGGASISGNTIY
>TRBJ2-1|TRBV12-3/TRBV12-4
ASSQSNSEEGNEQF
>TRBJ2-7|TRBV12-3/TRBV12-4
ASSGFRGGSSYEQY
>TRBJ1-3|TRBV9
ASRADFSGNTIY
>TRBJ2-7|TRBV11-3
ASSQNQEGSYEQY
>TRBJ2-3|TRBV20-1
SARHPLAATDTQY
>TRBJ2-7|TRBV27
ASSTASGTYEQY
>TRBJ1-2|TRBV9
ASSAGQSLYGYT
>TRBJ2-7|TRBV7-2
ASSFLGGDGYEQY
>TRBJ1-1|TRBV7-8
ASSSTRTENTEAF
>TRBJ2-7|TRBV5-6
ASSLARRIYEQY
>TRBJ2-6|TRBV7-9
ASSPNAGANVLT
>TRBJ1-2|TRBV14
ASSQVGGGADGYT
>TRBJ1-5|TRBV19
ASSMGQYGGNQPQH
>TRBJ1-2|TRBV9
ASSGLTGNYGYT
>TRBJ2-3|TRBV12-3/TRBV12-4
ASSFQRGGLDTQY
>TRBJ2-3|TRBV7-9
ASSFGSGSGTQY
>TRBJ1-2|TRBV4-2
ASSQDPGGADGYT
>TRBJ1-6|TRBV7-9
ASSLDLLGPLH